The 22 T cell receptor beta chains presented below share a single source sample, sequenced in a study of blood T cell repertoires in COVID-19. Only in-frame clones appear in the TCRdb table, and some are missing; sequencing was by immunoSEQ multiplex PCR. Of just over 350,000 clones listed, about 88% are singletons. Sequenced sample: PBMCs or T cells enriched from blood (not recorded which). The receptors shown here come from a woman between 25 and 40 years old who had recovered from COVID-19.

The V call is TRBV5-6, the J call TRBJ1-4; TRBD1 matches at 7 bases. J lost 3 bases, V lost 4 bases, and 3 bases had no gene match. The CDR3 is made up of 14 amino acids. The germline CDR1 and CDR2 sequences are SGHDT and YYEEEE. The CDR3 reads CASSLGTANEKLFF. As DNA, the CDR3 is TGTGCCAGCAGCCTAGGGACAGCTAATGAAAAACTGTTTTTT. Drawing the rest from reference TRBV5-6 and TRBJ1-4, the complete variable domain is DAGVTQSPTHLIKTRGQQVTLRCSPKSGHDTVSWYQQALGQGPQFIFQYYEEEERQRGNFPDRFSGHQFPNYSSELNVNALLLGDSALYLCASSLGTANEKLFFGSGTQLSVL.

The CDR3 nucleotides read TGTGCCAGCAGCTTCGATTGGGAGGGCTCAGAAGCTTTCTTT. This sequence encodes CASSFDWEGSEAFF. V usage is TRBV7-2 and J usage is TRBJ1-1; the D is unclear. The CDR3 runs to 14 residues. Germline loops: CDR1 SGHTA, CDR2 FQGNSA. The ends were cut back, 3 bases at V and 8 bases at J, with 16 bases in the middle.

The CDR3 nucleotides are TGTGCCAGCAGGCAAGGACTAGCGGGGTACAATGAGCAGTTCTTC. Translation gives CASRQGLAGYNEQFF. V and J are TRBV9 and TRBJ2-1, with 12 positions matching TRBD2. CDR3 size: 15 residues. Germline V CDR1 and CDR2: SGDLS, YYNGEE. Unmatched junction bases numbered 4, after V lost 5 bases and J lost 4 bases.

DNA of the CDR3: TGCGCCAGCAGCGCTGAGAGGGACACTGAAGCTTTCTTT. Amino acids: CASSAERDTEAFF. The gene calls are TRBV5-1 and TRBJ1-1; no reliable D call. From germline, CDR1 is SGHRS and CDR2 YFSETQ. The V end lost 4 bases, the J end lost 3 bases, and 10 bases lay between the germline ends. CDR3 length equals 13 residues.

The V call is TRBV29-1, the J call TRBJ1-2; D is possibly TRBD1 (6 bases). Germline V gene data show CDR1 as SQVTM and CDR2 as ANQGSEA. The germline V and J ends were trimmed by 6 bases and 6 bases, with 8 bases remaining between them. The CDR3 contains 10 residues. The CDR3 DNA reads TGCAGCGTCGGGGACAATGGCTACACCTTC. Protein: CSVGDNGYTF.

The chain recombines TRBV5-6 with TRBJ2-2; no definite D call. Trimming took off 4 bases at V and 5 bases at J, with 9 bases between the two ends. Germline lookup yields CDR1 SGHDT and CDR2 YYEEEE. The CDR3 runs 13 residues. This CDR3 is CASSPISTGELFF. The CDR3 nucleotides read TGTGCCAGCAGCCCCATTTCAACCGGGGAGCTGTTTTTT.

This rearrangement joins TRBV5-8 to TRBJ2-1; TRBD1 might be the D (6 bases). V lost 5 bases and J 5 bases, leaving 17 bases between the germline ends. Looked up from germline, CDR1 is SGHTS and CDR2 is YDEGEE. The CDR3 is 15 residues long. CDR3 DNA sequence: TGTGCCAGCAGGCCTAGGGGGAGCCAACACAATGAGCAGTTCTTC. Translated: CASRPRGSQHNEQFF.

The chain links TRBV7-6 to TRBJ2-3; 14 bases match TRBD2. CDR3 length: 18 residues. J gave up 0 bases and V 5 bases, and 7 bases lay outside the gene matches. The V gene's germline CDR1 is SGHVS and CDR2 FNYEAQ. The CDR3: CASSPRTSGGFSTDTQYF. CDR3 nucleotide sequence: TGTGCCAGCAGCCCCCGGACTAGCGGGGGGTTTAGCACAGATACGCAGTATTTT.

The V and J genes are TRBV3-1 (or the pseudogene TRBV3-2) and TRBJ2-1; perhaps TRBD1 as D (5 bases). V was clipped by 1 base and J by 8 bases, with 18 bases between them. The germline V gene has CDR1 LGHDT and CDR2 YNNKEL (reference sequence). CDR3 length: 16 amino acids. As DNA, the CDR3 is TGTGCCAGCAGCCAAGGGTCCAGGGTCAGAGGTCATGAGCAGTTCTTC. Protein sequence: CASSQGSRVRGHEQFF.

This chain links TRBV28 with TRBJ1-6; 8 bases are shared with TRBD1. V lost 2 bases to trimming and J lost 3 bases; unmatched junction nucleotides: 6. Germline values: CDR1 MDHEN, CDR2 SYDVKM. The CDR3 is 17 amino acids. DNA for the CDR3: TGTGCCAGCAGTTTACCAGGGGGCGAGAGCTATAATTCACCCCTCCACTTT. This codes for CASSLPGGESYNSPLHF.

The genes are TRBV28 and TRBJ1-5; tentatively, D is TRBD1 (5 bases). Trimming stripped 7 bases from V and 6 bases from J, with 19 bases between. The CDR3 runs to 15 residues. Per germline, CDR1 MDHEN and CDR2 SYDVKM. CDR3 sequence (DNA): TGTGCCAGCACCTCCCCGAGCGGGGGGGGTCAGCCCCAGCATTTT. This gives the protein CASTSPSGGGQPQHF.

About this clone: Other DNA sequences in this specimen translate into the identical CDR3. The chain joins TRBV18 to TRBJ1-4, with a possible D match to TRBD1 (6 bases). V was trimmed by 0 bases and J by 2 bases, leaving 7 bases between them. This CDR3 has 15 residues. Germline V gene sequence: CDR1 KGHSH, CDR2 LQKENI. The CDR3 DNA reads TGTGCCAGCTCACCACCAGGGGGTACTAATGAAAAACTGTTTTTT. Translating it yields CASSPPGGTNEKLFF.

This clone appeared once. This chain connects TRBV11-3 to TRBJ1-1, with TRBD1 as a possible D gene (5 bases). V lost 0 bases and J lost 5, with 10 bases in between. Germline loops: CDR1 SGHNT, CDR2 YENEEA. This CDR3 contains 14 residues. DNA of the CDR3: TGTGCCAGCAGCTTAGATCCAGGGAATACTGAAGCTTTCTTT. It is translated as CASSLDPGNTEAFF.

The chain uses TRBV9 and TRBJ2-7, with 8 bases lining up with TRBD1. The V gene end was trimmed by 3 bases and the J gene end by 0 bases; junction bases not matched to a gene: 2. The length of the CDR3 is 14 residues. Germline V CDR1 and CDR2: SGDLS, YYNGEE. CDR3 sequence reads: CASSGDRSSYEQYF. CDR3 nucleotides: TGTGCCAGCAGCGGGGACAGGAGCTCCTACGAGCAGTACTTC. Together with reference TRBV9 and TRBJ2-7, the CDR3 gives the full variable domain: DSGVTQTPKHLITATGQRVTLRCSPRSGDLSVYWYQQSLDQGLQFLIQYYNGEERAKGNILERFSAQQFPDLHSELNLSSLELGDSALYFCASSGDRSSYEQYFGPGTRLTVT.

The V and J genes are TRBV24-1 and TRBJ1-2, with 7 positions matching TRBD1. Germline V gene data show CDR1 as KGHDR and CDR2 as SFDVKD. Unmatched junction bases numbered 8, after V lost 9 bases and J lost 2 bases. This CDR3 is built from 14 residues. CDR3 protein: CATRDSRGNYGYTF. CDR3 coding DNA: TGTGCCACCCGGGACAGTAGAGGAAACTATGGCTACACCTTC.

CDR3 residues: CASSMTRVWGYTF. The DNA for the CDR3 is TGTGCCAGCAGCATGACGAGGGTCTGGGGCTACACCTTC. The chain carries TRBV21-1 and TRBJ1-2. TRBV21-1 is flagged as a pseudogene. The CDR3 has 13 residues.

This clone has more than one count but fewer than ten. The chain combines TRBV7-9 with TRBJ1-1; D is unresolved. The length of the CDR3 is 15 residues. Trimming stripped 4 bases from V and 1 base from J, with 13 bases between. Per germline, CDR1 SEHNR and CDR2 FQNEAQ (reference sequence). The CDR3 here is CASSSRIATNTEAFF. CDR3 DNA: TGTGCCAGCAGCTCAAGGATAGCGACGAACACTGAAGCTTTCTTT.

Only one count was recorded for this clone. The chain recombines TRBV2 with TRBJ2-7; tentative D call: TRBD2 (5 bases). V was cut by 5 bases and J by 3 bases, with 8 bases left in between. Germline V gene lookup returns CDR1 SNHLY and CDR2 FYNNEI. The CDR3 has 12 residues. The CDR3 DNA reads TGTGCCAGCAGTTGGACTGACTACGAGCAGTACTTC. Its translation: CASSWTDYEQYF.

The J gene is TRBJ1-3, the V gene TRBV6-2 or TRBV6-3, with D unclear. The CDR3 is 16 residues long. CDR1 is MNHEY, CDR2 SVGEGT, per germline. Trimming took 0 bases from V and 0 from J, leaving 9 bases between them. The CDR3 coding sequence is TGTGCCAGCAGTTACTCGAAAGCAATCTCTGGAAACACCATATATTTT. Residues: CASSYSKAISGNTIYF.

The V gene is TRBV7-8, the J gene TRBJ1-2; D is unclear. V was trimmed by 3 bases and J by 7 bases, leaving 6 bases between them. The length of the CDR3 is 11 residues. Germline loops: CDR1 SGHVS, CDR2 FQNEAQ. The chain's CDR3 is CASSFSGGYTF. CDR3 bases: TGTGCCAGCAGCTTTTCGGGTGGCTACACCTTC.

V and J are TRBV9 and TRBJ2-1; D might be TRBD1 (6 bases). CDR3 length: 14 amino acids. The germline V and J ends were trimmed by 0 bases and 8 bases, with 12 bases remaining between them. The germline CDR1 and CDR2 sequences are SGDLS and YYNGEE. The CDR3 sequence: CASSVVQGEDEQFF. Here the CDR3 DNA reads TGTGCCAGCAGCGTAGTACAGGGCGAGGATGAGCAGTTCTTC. The variable domain in full, completed from reference TRBV9 and TRBJ2-1, reads DSGVTQTPKHLITATGQRVTLRCSPRSGDLSVYWYQQSLDQGLQFLIQYYNGEERAKGNILERFSAQQFPDLHSELNLSSLELGDSALYFCASSVVQGEDEQFFGPGTRLTVL.

The gene calls are TRBV18 and TRBJ1-1; no firm D call. V shed 0 bases and J shed 0 bases, with 11 bases lying between them. The CDR3 runs 16 residues. Looked up from germline, CDR1 is KGHSH and CDR2 is LQKENI. The CDR3 nucleotides read TGTGCCAGCTCACCACCGAACAGTAGAATGAACACTGAAGCTTTCTTT. This gives the protein CASSPPNSRMNTEAFF.